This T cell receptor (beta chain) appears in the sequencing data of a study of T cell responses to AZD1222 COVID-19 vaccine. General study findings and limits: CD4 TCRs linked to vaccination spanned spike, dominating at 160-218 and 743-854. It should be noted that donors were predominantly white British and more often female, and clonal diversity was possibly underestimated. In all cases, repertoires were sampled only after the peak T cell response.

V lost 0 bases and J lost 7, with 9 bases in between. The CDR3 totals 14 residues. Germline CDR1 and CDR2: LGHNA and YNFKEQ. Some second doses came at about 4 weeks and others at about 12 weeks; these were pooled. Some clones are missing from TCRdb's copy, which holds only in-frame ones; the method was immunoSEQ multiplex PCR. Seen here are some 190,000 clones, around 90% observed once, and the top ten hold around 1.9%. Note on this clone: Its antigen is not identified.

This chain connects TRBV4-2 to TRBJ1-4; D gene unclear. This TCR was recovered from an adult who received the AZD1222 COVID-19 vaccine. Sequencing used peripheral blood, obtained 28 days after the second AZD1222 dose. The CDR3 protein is CASSQERKGEKLFF. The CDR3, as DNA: TGTGCCAGCAGCCAAGAACGGAAGGGTGAAAAACTGTTTTTT.